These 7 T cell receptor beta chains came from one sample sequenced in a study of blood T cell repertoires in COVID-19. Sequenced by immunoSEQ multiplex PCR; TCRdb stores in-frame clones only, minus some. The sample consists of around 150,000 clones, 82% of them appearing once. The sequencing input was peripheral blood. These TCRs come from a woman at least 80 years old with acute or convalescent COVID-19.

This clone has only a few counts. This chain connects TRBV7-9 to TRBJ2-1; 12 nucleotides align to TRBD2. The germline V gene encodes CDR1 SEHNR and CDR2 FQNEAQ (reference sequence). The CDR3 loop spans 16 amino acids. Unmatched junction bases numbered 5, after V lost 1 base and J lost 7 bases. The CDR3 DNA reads TGTGCCAGCAGCTTAGTCTCTAGCGGGAGGGGGAATGAGCAGTTCTTC. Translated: CASSLVSSGRGNEQFF.

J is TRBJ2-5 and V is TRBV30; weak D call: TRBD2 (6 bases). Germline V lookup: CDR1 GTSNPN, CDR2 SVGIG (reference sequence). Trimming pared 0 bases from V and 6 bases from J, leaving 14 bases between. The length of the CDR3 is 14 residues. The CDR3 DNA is TGTGCCTGGAGTGTAACGGGCGGGACGAAGACCCAGTACTTC. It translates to CAWSVTGGTKTQYF.

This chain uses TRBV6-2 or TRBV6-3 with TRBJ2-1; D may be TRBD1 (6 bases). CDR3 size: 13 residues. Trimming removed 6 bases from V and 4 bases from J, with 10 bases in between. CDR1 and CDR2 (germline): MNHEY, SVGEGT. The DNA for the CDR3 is TGTGCCAGCAGCCGTGGACAGTACAATGAGCAGTTCTTC. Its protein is CASSRGQYNEQFF.

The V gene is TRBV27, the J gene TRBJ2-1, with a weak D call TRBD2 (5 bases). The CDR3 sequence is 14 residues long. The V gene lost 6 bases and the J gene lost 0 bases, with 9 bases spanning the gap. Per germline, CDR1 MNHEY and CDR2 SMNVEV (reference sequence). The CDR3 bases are TGTGCCAGCAGAACTAGGTCCTCCTACAATGAGCAGTTCTTC. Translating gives CASRTRSSYNEQFF.

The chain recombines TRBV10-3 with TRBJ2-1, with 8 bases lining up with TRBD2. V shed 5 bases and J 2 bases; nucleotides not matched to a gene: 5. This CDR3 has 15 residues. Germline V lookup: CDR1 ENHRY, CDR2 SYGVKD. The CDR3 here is CAISTGTSTYNEQFF. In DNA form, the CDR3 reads TGTGCCATCAGTACCGGGACTAGTACCTACAATGAGCAGTTCTTC.

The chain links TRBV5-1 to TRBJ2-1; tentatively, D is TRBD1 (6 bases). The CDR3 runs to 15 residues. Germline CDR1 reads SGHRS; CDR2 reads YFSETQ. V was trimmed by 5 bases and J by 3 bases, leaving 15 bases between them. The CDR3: CASSDRTDYYNEQFF. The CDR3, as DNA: TGCGCCAGCAGTGACAGGACAGACTACTACAATGAGCAGTTCTTC. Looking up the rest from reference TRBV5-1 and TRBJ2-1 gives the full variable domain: KAGVTQTPRYLIKTRGQQVTLSCSPISGHRSVSWYQQTPGQGLQFLFEYFSETQRNKGNFPGRFSGRQFSNSRSEMNVSTLELGDSALYLCASSDRTDYYNEQFFGPGTRLTVL.

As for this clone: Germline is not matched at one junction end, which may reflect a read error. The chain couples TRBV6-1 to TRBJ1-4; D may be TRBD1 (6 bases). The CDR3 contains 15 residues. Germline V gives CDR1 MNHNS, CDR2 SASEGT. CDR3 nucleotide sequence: TGTGCCAGCAGGGAAGGGGGAATCCAGGGAAAAAAACTGTTTTTT. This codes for CASREGGIQGKKLFF.